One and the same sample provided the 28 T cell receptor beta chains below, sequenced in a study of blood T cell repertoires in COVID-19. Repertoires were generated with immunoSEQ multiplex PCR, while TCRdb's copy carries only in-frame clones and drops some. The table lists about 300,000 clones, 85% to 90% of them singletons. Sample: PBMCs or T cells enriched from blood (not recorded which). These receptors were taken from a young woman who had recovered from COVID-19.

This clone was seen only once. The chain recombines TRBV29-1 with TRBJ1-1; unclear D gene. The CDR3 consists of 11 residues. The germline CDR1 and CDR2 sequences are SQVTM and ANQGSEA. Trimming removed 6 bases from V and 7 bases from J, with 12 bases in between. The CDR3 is CSVLDGSEAFF. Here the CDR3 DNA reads TGCAGCGTCTTAGACGGGAGTGAAGCTTTCTTT.

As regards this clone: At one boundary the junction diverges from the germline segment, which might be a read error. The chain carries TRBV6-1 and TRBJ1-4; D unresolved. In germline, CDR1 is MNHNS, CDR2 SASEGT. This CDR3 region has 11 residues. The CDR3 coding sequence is TGTACCAGCAGTGAGAGAGAGAGACTGTTTTTT. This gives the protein CTSSERERLFF.

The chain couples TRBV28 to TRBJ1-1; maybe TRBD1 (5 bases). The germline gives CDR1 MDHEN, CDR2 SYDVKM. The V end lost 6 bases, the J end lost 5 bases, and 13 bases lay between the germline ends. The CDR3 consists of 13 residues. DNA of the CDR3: TGTGCCAGCAGGGGGGGTGAAGGGACTGAAGCTTTCTTT. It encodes CASRGGEGTEAFF.

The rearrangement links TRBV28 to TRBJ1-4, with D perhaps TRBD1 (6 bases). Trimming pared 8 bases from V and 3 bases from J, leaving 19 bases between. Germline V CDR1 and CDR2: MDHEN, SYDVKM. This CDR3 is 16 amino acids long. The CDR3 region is CASCPLGGPANEKLFF. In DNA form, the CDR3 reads TGTGCCAGCTGCCCTTTAGGGGGTCCAGCTAATGAAAAACTGTTTTTT.

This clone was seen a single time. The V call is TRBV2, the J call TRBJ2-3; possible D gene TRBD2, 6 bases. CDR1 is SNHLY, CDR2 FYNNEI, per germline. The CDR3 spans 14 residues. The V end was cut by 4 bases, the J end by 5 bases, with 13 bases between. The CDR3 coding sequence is TGTGCCAGCAGTGCGTCAGGGAGGATAGATACGCAGTATTTT. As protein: CASSASGRIDTQYF.

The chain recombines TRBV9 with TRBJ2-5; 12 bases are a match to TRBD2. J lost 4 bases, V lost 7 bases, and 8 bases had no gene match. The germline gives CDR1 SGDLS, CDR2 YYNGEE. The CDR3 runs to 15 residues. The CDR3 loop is CASGLGGLAGETQYF. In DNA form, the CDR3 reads TGTGCCAGCGGATTGGGGGGACTAGCGGGAGAGACCCAGTACTTC. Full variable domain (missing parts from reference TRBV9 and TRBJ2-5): DSGVTQTPKHLITATGQRVTLRCSPRSGDLSVYWYQQSLDQGLQFLIQYYNGEERAKGNILERFSAQQFPDLHSELNLSSLELGDSALYFCASGLGGLAGETQYFGPGTRLLVL.

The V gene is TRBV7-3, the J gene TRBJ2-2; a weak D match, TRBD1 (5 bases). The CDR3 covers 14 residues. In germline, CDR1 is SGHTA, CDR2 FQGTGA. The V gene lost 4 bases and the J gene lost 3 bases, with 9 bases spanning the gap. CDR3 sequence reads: CASSSGLDTGELFF. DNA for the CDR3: TGTGCCAGCAGCTCAGGGTTGGACACCGGGGAGCTGTTTTTT.

CDR3 in amino acids: CASSQQTGRRYEQYF. DNA of the CDR3: TGCGCCAGCAGCCAACAGACAGGCCGCCGGTACGAGCAGTACTTC. The rearrangement links TRBV4-1 to TRBJ2-7; TRBD1 might be the D (6 bases). The CDR3 is made up of 15 amino acids. Deletions cut 2 bases from V and 4 bases from J, with 15 bases between. Per germline, CDR1 MGHRA and CDR2 YSYEKL.

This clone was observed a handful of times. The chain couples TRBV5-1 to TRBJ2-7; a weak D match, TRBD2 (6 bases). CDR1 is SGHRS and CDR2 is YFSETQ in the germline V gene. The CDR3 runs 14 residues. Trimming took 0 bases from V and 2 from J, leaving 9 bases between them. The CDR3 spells CASSLAGSPYEQYF. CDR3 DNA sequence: TGCGCCAGCAGCTTGGCCGGGAGCCCCTACGAGCAGTACTTC.

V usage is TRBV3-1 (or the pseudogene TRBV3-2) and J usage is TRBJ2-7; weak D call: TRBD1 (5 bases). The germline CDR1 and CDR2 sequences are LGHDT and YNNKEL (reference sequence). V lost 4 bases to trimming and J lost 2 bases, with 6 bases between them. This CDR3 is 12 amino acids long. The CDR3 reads CASSPRAYEQYF. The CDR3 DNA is TGTGCCAGCAGCCCCAGGGCCTACGAGCAGTACTTC.

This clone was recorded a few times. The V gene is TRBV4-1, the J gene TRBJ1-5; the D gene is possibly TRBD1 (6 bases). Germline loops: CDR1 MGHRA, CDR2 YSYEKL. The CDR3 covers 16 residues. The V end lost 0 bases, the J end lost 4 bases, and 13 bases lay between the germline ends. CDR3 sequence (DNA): TGCGCCAGCAGCCAAGATCCGACAGGCCTAAATCAGCCCCAGCATTTT. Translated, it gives CASSQDPTGLNQPQHF.

The CDR3 is CASASGTIGGANVLTF. The CDR3 DNA reads as TGCGCCAGCGCTTCCGGTACGATCGGTGGGGCCAACGTCCTGACTTTC. The V call is TRBV5-1, the J call TRBJ2-6; no reliable D call. This CDR3 has 16 amino acids. V gave up 7 bases and J gave up 3 bases, with 17 bases separating them. Germline-derived CDR1 and CDR2 are SGHRS and YFSETQ.

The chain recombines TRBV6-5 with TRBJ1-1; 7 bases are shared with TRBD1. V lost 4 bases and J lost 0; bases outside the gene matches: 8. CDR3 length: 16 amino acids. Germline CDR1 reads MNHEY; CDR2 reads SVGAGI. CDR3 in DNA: TGTGCCAGCAGTTCGGGACAGTCACCGATGAACACTGAAGCTTTCTTT. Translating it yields CASSSGQSPMNTEAFF.

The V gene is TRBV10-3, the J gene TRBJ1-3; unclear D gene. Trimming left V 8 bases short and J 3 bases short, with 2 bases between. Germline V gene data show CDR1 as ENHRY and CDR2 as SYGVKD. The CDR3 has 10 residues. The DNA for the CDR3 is TGTGCCATCCGTGGAAACACCATATATTTT. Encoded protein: CAIRGNTIYF.

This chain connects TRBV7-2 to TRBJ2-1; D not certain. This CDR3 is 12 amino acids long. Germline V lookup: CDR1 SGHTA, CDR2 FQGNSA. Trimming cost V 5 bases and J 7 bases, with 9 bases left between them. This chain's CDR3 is CASSLGLNEQFF. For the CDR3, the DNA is TGTGCCAGCAGCCTGGGCCTAAATGAGCAGTTCTTC.

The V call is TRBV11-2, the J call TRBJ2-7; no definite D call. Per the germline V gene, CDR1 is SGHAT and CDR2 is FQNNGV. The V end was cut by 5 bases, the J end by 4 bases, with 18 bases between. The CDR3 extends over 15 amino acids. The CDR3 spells CASSPPVLLRYEQYF. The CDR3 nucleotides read TGTGCCAGCAGCCCCCCGGTTTTGCTCAGGTACGAGCAGTACTTC.

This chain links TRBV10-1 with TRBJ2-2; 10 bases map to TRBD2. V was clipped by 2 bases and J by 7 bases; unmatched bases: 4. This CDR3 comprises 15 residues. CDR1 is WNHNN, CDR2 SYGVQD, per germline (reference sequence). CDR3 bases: TGCGCCAGCAGTGAGGGTCTAGCGGGAGTCGGGGAGCTGTTTTTT. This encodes CASSEGLAGVGELFF.

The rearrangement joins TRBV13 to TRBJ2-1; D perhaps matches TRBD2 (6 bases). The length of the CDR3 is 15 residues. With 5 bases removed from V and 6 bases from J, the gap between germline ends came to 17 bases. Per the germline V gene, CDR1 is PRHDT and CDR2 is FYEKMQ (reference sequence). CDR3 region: CASSPFGSGSNEQFF. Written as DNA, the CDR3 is TGTGCCAGCAGCCCCTTCGGGAGCGGATCCAATGAGCAGTTCTTC. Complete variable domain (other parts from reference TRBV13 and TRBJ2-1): AAGVIQSPRHLIKEKRETATLKCYPIPRHDTVYWYQQGPGQDPQFLISFYEKMQSDKGSIPDRFSAQQFSDYHSELNMSSLELGDSALYFCASSPFGSGSNEQFFGPGTRLTVL.

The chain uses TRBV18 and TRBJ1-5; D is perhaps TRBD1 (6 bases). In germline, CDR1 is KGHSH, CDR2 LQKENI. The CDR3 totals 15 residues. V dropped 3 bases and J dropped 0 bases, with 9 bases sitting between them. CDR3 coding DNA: TGTGCCAGCTCACCCAGACAGGATAGCAATCAGCCCCAGCATTTT. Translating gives CASSPRQDSNQPQHF.

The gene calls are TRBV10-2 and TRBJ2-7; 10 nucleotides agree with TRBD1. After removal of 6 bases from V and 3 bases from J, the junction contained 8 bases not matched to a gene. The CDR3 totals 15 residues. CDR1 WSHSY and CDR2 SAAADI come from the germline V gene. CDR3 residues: CASRDRGLGVYEQYF. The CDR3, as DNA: TGCGCCAGCAGAGACAGGGGGCTAGGGGTCTACGAGCAGTACTTC.

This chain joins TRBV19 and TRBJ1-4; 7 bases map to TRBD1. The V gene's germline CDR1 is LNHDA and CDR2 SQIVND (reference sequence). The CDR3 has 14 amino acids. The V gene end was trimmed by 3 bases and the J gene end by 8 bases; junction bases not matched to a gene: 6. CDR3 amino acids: CASSMPNRGEKLFF. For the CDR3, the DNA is TGTGCCAGTAGTATGCCCAACAGGGGCGAAAAACTGTTTTTT.

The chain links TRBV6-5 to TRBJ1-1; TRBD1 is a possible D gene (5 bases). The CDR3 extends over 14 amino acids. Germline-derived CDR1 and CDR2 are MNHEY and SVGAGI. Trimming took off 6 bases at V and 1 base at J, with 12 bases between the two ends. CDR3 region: CASSPGGTNTEAFF. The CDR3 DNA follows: TGTGCCAGCAGCCCGGGAGGGACGAACACTGAAGCTTTCTTT.

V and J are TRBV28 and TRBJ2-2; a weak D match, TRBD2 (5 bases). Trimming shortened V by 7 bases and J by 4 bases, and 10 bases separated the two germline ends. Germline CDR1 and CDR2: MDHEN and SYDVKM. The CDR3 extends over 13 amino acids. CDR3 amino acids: CASNGDPTGELFF. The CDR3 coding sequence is TGTGCCAGCAACGGGGATCCCACCGGGGAGCTGTTTTTT.

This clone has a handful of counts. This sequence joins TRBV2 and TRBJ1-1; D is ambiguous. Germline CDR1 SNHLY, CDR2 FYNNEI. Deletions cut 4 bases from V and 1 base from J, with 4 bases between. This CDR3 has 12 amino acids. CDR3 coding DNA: TGTGCCAGCAGTGGAGAGAACACTGAAGCTTTCTTT. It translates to CASSGENTEAFF.

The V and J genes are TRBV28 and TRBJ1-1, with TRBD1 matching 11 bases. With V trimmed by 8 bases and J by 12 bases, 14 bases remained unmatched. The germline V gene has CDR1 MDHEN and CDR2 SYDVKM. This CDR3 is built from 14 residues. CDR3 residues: CASRDGQGAYPPFF. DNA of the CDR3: TGTGCCAGCCGGGACGGACAGGGGGCCTATCCACCTTTCTTT.

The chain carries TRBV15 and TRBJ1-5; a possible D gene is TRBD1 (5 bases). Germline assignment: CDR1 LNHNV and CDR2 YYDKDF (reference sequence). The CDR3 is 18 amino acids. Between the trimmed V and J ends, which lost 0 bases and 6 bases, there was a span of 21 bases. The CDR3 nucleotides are TGTGCCACCAGCAGAGATCCCTCTTTTTTGGGGGGTCCTCAGCCCCAGCATTTT. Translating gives CATSRDPSFLGGPQPQHF.

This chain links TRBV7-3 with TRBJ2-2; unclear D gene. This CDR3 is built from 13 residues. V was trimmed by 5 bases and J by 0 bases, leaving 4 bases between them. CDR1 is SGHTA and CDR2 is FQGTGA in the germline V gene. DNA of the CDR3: TGTGCCAGCAGCCAGACGAACACCGGGGAGCTGTTTTTT. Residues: CASSQTNTGELFF.

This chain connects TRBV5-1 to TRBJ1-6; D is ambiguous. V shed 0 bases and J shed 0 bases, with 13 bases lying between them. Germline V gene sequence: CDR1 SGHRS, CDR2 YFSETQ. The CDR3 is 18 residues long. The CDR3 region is CASSLADSSSSYNSPLHF. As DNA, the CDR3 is TGCGCCAGCAGCTTGGCCGACTCCAGCAGCTCCTATAATTCACCCCTCCACTTT.